The clone carrying this T cell receptor (beta chain) was observed once. Its antigen remains unknown. The PCR made use of 60 Vbeta and 13 Jbeta primers. Some clones are missing from TCRdb's copy, which holds only in-frame ones; the method was immunoSEQ multiplex PCR. The table shows some 200,000 clones, with more than 85% occurring only once. The data are from a study of cytomegalovirus exposure and HLA in healthy donors. Study-wide points: Apparent HLA restriction characterized most CMV-associated TCR beta chains in a later analysis.

Germline values: CDR1 SEHNR, CDR2 FQNEAQ (reference sequence). There are 16 residues in the CDR3. Trimming pared 3 bases from V and 0 bases from J, leaving 14 bases between. The TCR sequence derives from a woman between 18 and 29 years old in good health and CMV-seronegative. The chain couples TRBV7-9 to TRBJ1-1, with D unclear. The sample was PBMCs. CDR3 in amino acids: CASSFPGTGMNTEAFF. CDR3 bases: TGTGCCAGCAGCTTCCCGGGAACTGGAATGAACACTGAAGCTTTCTTT.